This T cell receptor (beta chain) was observed in a study of T cell repertoires in cytomegalovirus infection. TCRdb used MiXCR to reprocess the reads, holding one entry per CDR3 protein. The sample lists 200,000 to 300,000 distinct CDR3 sequences; approximately 14% were seen once. J was trimmed by 3 bases and V by 5 bases; bases with no gene match: 14. The CDR3 extends over 17 amino acids. In germline, CDR1 is SGHVS, CDR2 FQNEAQ. This clonotype was seen only a few times. This sequence was found in a human donor in good health (CMV status not recorded). Some clones in this sample may be carry-over from other donors' samples. The V call is TRBV7-8, the J call TRBJ2-5; 8 bases agree with TRBD1. Sequencing was performed on PBMCs. As DNA, the CDR3 is TGTGCCAGCAGCGCCTGGGACAGGAGTGGTCCCAAAGAGACCCAGTACTTC. Amino acids: CASSAWDRSGPKETQYF.